The 29 T cell receptor beta chains listed next were all sequenced from one sample in a study of blood T cell repertoires in COVID-19. This table comes from immunoSEQ multiplex PCR, and its TCRdb copy is limited to in-frame clones, with some not included. The data show about 380,000 clones, 85% to 90% seen once. The specimen sequenced was PBMCs or T cells enriched from blood (not recorded which). These receptors were taken from a woman aged 18-29 years who had recovered from COVID-19.

The rearrangement uses TRBV6-5 and TRBJ2-5; 7 bases map to TRBD2. CDR1 is MNHEY and CDR2 is SVGAGI in the germline V gene. V trimming: 1 base; J trimming: 2 bases; junction bases outside the gene matches: 4. The CDR3 runs 15 residues. The CDR3 sequence: CASSYWGREQETQYF. The CDR3 DNA is TGTGCCAGCAGTTACTGGGGGAGGGAGCAAGAGACCCAGTACTTC.

Concerning this clone: A read error may account for a junction end that differs from germline. The chain employs TRBV7-7 and TRBJ2-3, with D tentatively TRBD1 (5 bases). This CDR3 has 16 amino acids. Germline V gives CDR1 SSHAT, CDR2 FNYEAQ (reference sequence). Here the CDR3 reads CASSLGQGSSTDTQYF. The CDR3 DNA reads as TGTGCTAGCAGCTTAGGGCAGGGAAGTAGCACAGATACGCAGTATTTT.

This rearrangement joins TRBV6-5 to TRBJ2-1, with 8 bases matching TRBD1. V lost 4 bases, J lost 14 bases, and 4 bases stayed unmatched. The CDR3 totals 11 residues. The germline V gene has CDR1 MNHEY and CDR2 SVGAGI. The CDR3 loop is CASSFDRGEFF. In DNA form, the CDR3 reads TGTGCCAGCAGTTTTGACAGGGGTGAGTTCTTC.

The chain joins TRBV6-2 or TRBV6-3 to TRBJ1-5; D call uncertain. This CDR3 comprises 14 residues. Trimming took 3 bases from V and 6 from J, leaving 12 bases between them. CDR1 and CDR2 from the germline V gene are MNHEY and SVGEGT. The CDR3 here is CASSYRRAGQPQHF. CDR3 nucleotides: TGTGCCAGCAGTTATCGGCGGGCGGGTCAGCCCCAGCATTTT.

Remarks on this clone: Other DNA sequences in the same sample also yield this CDR3. The J gene is TRBJ1-1, the V gene TRBV7-9; TRBD1 matches 9 bases. The germline CDR1 and CDR2 sequences are SEHNR and FQNEAQ (reference sequence). The CDR3 covers 15 residues. V lost 5 bases, J lost 0 bases, and 4 bases stayed unmatched. The CDR3 protein is CASSPGTGMNTEAFF. The CDR3 nucleotides read TGTGCCAGCAGCCCGGGGACAGGGATGAACACTGAAGCTTTCTTT. The variable domain in full, completed from reference TRBV7-9 and TRBJ1-1, reads DTGVSQNPRHKITKRGQNVTFRCDPISEHNRLYWYRQTLGQGPEFLTYFQNEAQLEKSRLLSDRFSAERPKGSFSTLEIQRTEQGDSAMYLCASSPGTGMNTEAFFGQGTRLTVV.

CDR3 nucleotide sequence: TGTGCCAGCAGCGTAGAACAGGGGTGGACAGATACGCAGTATTTT. It is translated as CASSVEQGWTDTQYF. This sequence joins TRBV9 and TRBJ2-3; 7 bases fit TRBD1. This CDR3 comprises 15 residues. The V and J ends lost 0 bases and 3 bases, in that order; junction bases with no gene match: 4. CDR1 SGDLS and CDR2 YYNGEE come from the germline V gene.

The chain carries TRBV6-5 and TRBJ1-2; D is possibly TRBD1 (5 bases). V lost 5 bases and J 0 bases, leaving 10 bases between the germline ends. Germline lookup yields CDR1 MNHEY and CDR2 SVGAGI. The CDR3 runs 14 residues. The CDR3 DNA follows: TGTGCCAGCAGTCGACAGTCAGCTAACTATGGCTACACCTTC. Residues: CASSRQSANYGYTF.

The chain couples TRBV11-2 to TRBJ2-5; tentative D call: TRBD2 (5 bases). V lost 1 base and J 5 bases, leaving 14 bases between the germline ends. In germline, CDR1 is SGHAT, CDR2 FQNNGV. This CDR3 has 15 residues. Here the CDR3 reads CASSLAVRRRETQYF. The CDR3 region has the DNA TGTGCCAGCAGCTTAGCCGTGCGGAGGCGGGAGACCCAGTACTTC.

The chain is built from TRBV25-1 and TRBJ2-2; TRBD1 is a possible D gene (5 bases). CDR3 length equals 14 residues. CDR1 and CDR2 (germline): MGHDK, SYGVNS. V gave up 2 bases and J gave up 3 bases, with 7 bases separating them. The CDR3 sequence: CASSESRDTGELFF. DNA of the CDR3: TGTGCCAGCAGTGAAAGCAGGGACACCGGGGAGCTGTTTTTT.

The chain employs TRBV24-1 and TRBJ1-4, with D perhaps TRBD1 (5 bases). The germline gives CDR1 KGHDR, CDR2 SFDVKD. Trimming removed 2 bases at V and 0 bases at J, with 12 bases between. CDR3 size: 17 residues. CDR3 sequence reads: CATSDSWGNATNEKLFF. Here the CDR3 DNA reads TGTGCCACCAGTGATTCTTGGGGCAACGCAACTAATGAAAAACTGTTTTTT.

This chain joins TRBV5-6 and TRBJ2-7; possibly TRBD1 for D (6 bases). V lost 0 bases to trimming and J lost 5 bases, with 18 bases between them. CDR3 length: 16 residues. Looked up from germline, CDR1 is SGHDT and CDR2 is YYEEEE. CDR3 coding DNA: TGTGCCAGCAGCTTGGCAGGGGTTATAGTTACGGACGAGCAGTACTTC. This gives the protein CASSLAGVIVTDEQYF.

The V and J genes are TRBV15 and TRBJ2-1; 10 nucleotides align to TRBD1. The junction had 7 bases not matched to a gene; V was cut back by 2 bases and J by 6 bases. The CDR3 contains 16 residues. Per germline, CDR1 LNHNV and CDR2 YYDKDF (reference sequence). The CDR3 reads CATSRLRDRGSNEQFF. The CDR3 DNA reads TGTGCCACCAGCAGACTAAGGGACAGGGGTTCCAATGAGCAGTTCTTC. Full variable domain (missing parts from reference TRBV15 and TRBJ2-1): DAMVIQNPRYQVTQFGKPVTLSCSQTLNHNVMYWYQQKSSQAPKLLFHYYDKDFNNEADTPDNFQSRRPNTSFCFLDIRSPGLGDTAMYLCATSRLRDRGSNEQFFGPGTRLTVL.

The gene calls are TRBV28 and TRBJ2-7; 13 bases fit TRBD2. In germline, CDR1 is MDHEN, CDR2 SYDVKM. Losses at the gene ends were 1 base for V and 3 bases for J; bases not matched to a gene: 9. This CDR3 is 18 amino acids long. CDR3 in amino acids: CASSLSTSGGAEGYEQYF. CDR3 sequence (DNA): TGTGCCAGCAGTTTATCAACTAGCGGGGGGGCCGAGGGCTACGAGCAGTACTTC. Complete variable domain (other parts from reference TRBV28 and TRBJ2-7): DVKVTQSSRYLVKRTGEKVFLECVQDMDHENMFWYRQDPGLGLRLIYFSYDVKMKEKGDIPEGYSVSREKKERFSLILESASTNQTSMYLCASSLSTSGGAEGYEQYFGPGTRLTVT.

This clone has just one count. The chain combines TRBV29-1 with TRBJ1-2; D may be TRBD1 (6 bases). Per germline, CDR1 SQVTM and CDR2 ANQGSEA. V lost 0 bases to trimming and J lost 2 bases, with 13 bases between them. The CDR3 sequence is 15 residues long. The CDR3 loop is CSVEDLRTENYGYTF. As DNA, the CDR3 is TGCAGCGTTGAAGACCTTCGGACAGAAAACTATGGCTACACCTTC. Complete variable domain (other parts from reference TRBV29-1 and TRBJ1-2): SAVISQKPSRDICQRGTSLTIQCQVDSQVTMMFWYRQQPGQSLTLIATANQGSEATYESGFVIDKFPISRPNLTFSTLTVSNMSPEDSSIYLCSVEDLRTENYGYTFGSGTRLTVV.

The chain combines TRBV7-3 with TRBJ1-2; weak D call: TRBD1 (6 bases). Germline V gives CDR1 SGHTA, CDR2 FQGTGA. This CDR3 is built from 13 residues. V dropped 3 bases and J dropped 8 bases, with 13 bases sitting between them. The CDR3 nucleotides read TGTGCCAGCAGCTTGGCAACAGGGTCCGGCTACACCTTC. Encoded protein: CASSLATGSGYTF.

This rearrangement joins TRBV9 to TRBJ2-1, with 11 bases identical to TRBD2. This CDR3 contains 19 residues. V gave up 4 bases and J gave up 1 base; unmatched junction bases: 13. CDR1 SGDLS and CDR2 YYNGEE come from the germline V gene. This CDR3 is CASSIRLAGNRSSYNEQFF. CDR3 DNA sequence: TGTGCCAGCAGCATTCGACTAGCGGGGAACCGCTCATCCTACAATGAGCAGTTCTTC. The variable domain in full, with the rest retrieved from reference TRBV9 and TRBJ2-1, is DSGVTQTPKHLITATGQRVTLRCSPRSGDLSVYWYQQSLDQGLQFLIQYYNGEERAKGNILERFSAQQFPDLHSELNLSSLELGDSALYFCASSIRLAGNRSSYNEQFFGPGTRLTVL.

The V gene is TRBV6-5, the J gene TRBJ1-5; D gene unclear. The CDR3 runs 13 residues. Germline values: CDR1 MNHEY, CDR2 SVGAGI. The V end lost 9 bases, the J end lost 5 bases, and 14 bases lay between the germline ends. The CDR3 spells CARPRVKDQPQHF. CDR3 nucleotides: TGTGCCAGACCTAGAGTCAAAGATCAGCCCCAGCATTTT.

The rearrangement joins TRBV19 to TRBJ1-2; 7 bases map to TRBD1. With 6 bases clipped from V and 5 bases from J, the junction kept 9 bases outside the gene matches. This CDR3 comprises 14 residues. Germline V lookup: CDR1 LNHDA, CDR2 SQIVND (reference sequence). CDR3 amino acids: CASRATGERYGYTF. The CDR3 DNA sequence: TGTGCCAGTAGAGCTACAGGGGAGCGTTATGGCTACACCTTC.

The chain is built from TRBV7-8 and TRBJ1-6, with a weak D call TRBD1 (6 bases). The CDR3 is 19 residues long. CDR1 and CDR2 from the germline V gene are SGHVS and FQNEAQ. V gave up 5 bases and J gave up 0 bases, with 20 bases separating them. CDR3 protein: CASSPRTARTSSYNSPLHF. CDR3 in DNA: TGTGCCAGCAGCCCGAGGACAGCCCGCACGAGCTCCTATAATTCACCCCTCCACTTT.

This clone is a singleton in its sample. Other DNA variants within this sample encode the same CDR3. The chain recombines TRBV5-1 with TRBJ1-1; TRBD1 agrees at 9 bases. Trimming cost V 4 bases and J 2 bases; bases outside gene matches: 3. The CDR3 is 14 amino acids. The germline CDR1 and CDR2 sequences are SGHRS and YFSETQ. CDR3 nucleotides: TGCGCCAGCAGCCCGGGACAGGGAAACACTGAAGCTTTCTTT. It encodes CASSPGQGNTEAFF.

V gene TRBV2 combines with J gene TRBJ2-7; 9 bases align to TRBD1. The V gene's germline CDR1 is SNHLY and CDR2 FYNNEI. The CDR3 covers 15 residues. V shed 6 bases and J 2 bases; nucleotides not matched to a gene: 8. The CDR3 is CASSLPGQGPYEQYF. Here the CDR3 DNA reads TGTGCCAGCAGCCTACCGGGACAGGGTCCCTACGAGCAGTACTTC.

The chain's CDR3 is CATSRSRTAEKLFF. CDR3 bases: TGTGCCACCAGCAGATCCCGGACAGCCGAAAAACTGTTTTTT. This sequence joins TRBV15 and TRBJ1-4, with D tentatively TRBD1 (6 bases). Germline V gene lookup returns CDR1 LNHNV and CDR2 YYDKDF (reference sequence). V dropped 2 bases and J dropped 8 bases, with 12 bases sitting between them. The length of the CDR3 is 14 residues.

This chain joins TRBV3-1 (or the pseudogene TRBV3-2) and TRBJ2-5; possible D gene TRBD2, 6 bases. CDR1 and CDR2 (germline): LGHDT, YNNKEL (reference sequence). The CDR3 has 15 residues. Trimming removed 6 bases from V and 5 bases from J, with 19 bases in between. The CDR3: CASRPTLAGGETQYF. CDR3 nucleotides: TGTGCCAGCAGACCGACACTAGCCGGCGGGGAGACCCAGTACTTC.

The chain has TRBV5-1 and TRBJ1-3; D perhaps matches TRBD1 (5 bases). Germline loops: CDR1 SGHRS, CDR2 YFSETQ. V was shortened by 4 bases and J by 0 bases, with 14 bases between the two germline ends. The CDR3 contains 16 residues. The CDR3 protein is CASSAGGTGSGNTIYF. CDR3 coding DNA: TGCGCCAGCAGCGCCGGCGGGACGGGCTCTGGAAACACCATATATTTT.

This chain links TRBV3-1 (or the pseudogene TRBV3-2) with TRBJ1-5; TRBD1 agrees at 8 bases. The germline V gene encodes CDR1 LGHDT and CDR2 YNNKEL (reference sequence). V shed 2 bases, J shed 9 bases, and the junction held 3 bases outside the gene matches. The CDR3 is 13 amino acids. Here the CDR3 DNA reads TGTGCCAGCAGCCAACATACAGGGGGGCCCCAGCATTTT. It codes for CASSQHTGGPQHF.

The chain recombines TRBV7-6 with TRBJ2-7; TRBD2 might be the D (5 bases). Trimming removed 1 base from V and 4 bases from J, with 17 bases in between. CDR1 and CDR2 (germline): SGHVS, FNYEAQ. This CDR3 contains 16 residues. The CDR3 region is CASSLESGNSAYEQYF. The CDR3 DNA reads TGTGCCAGCAGCTTAGAGTCGGGGAATTCGGCGTACGAGCAGTACTTC.

The rearrangement joins TRBV5-6 to TRBJ2-7; TRBD2 aligns across 8 bases. V trimming: 0 bases; J trimming: 2 bases; junction bases outside the gene matches: 10. Germline lookup yields CDR1 SGHDT and CDR2 YYEEEE. The CDR3 is 17 residues long. As DNA, the CDR3 is TGTGCCAGCAGCTTGGTCGCTATGGGCGGGAGGACCTACGAGCAGTACTTC. Translating it yields CASSLVAMGGRTYEQYF.

V and J are TRBV30 and TRBJ2-2; 10 bases align to TRBD2. The ends lost 2 bases at V and 1 base at J; junction bases unmatched: 4. Germline lookup yields CDR1 GTSNPN and CDR2 SVGIG (reference sequence). The CDR3 extends over 16 amino acids. The CDR3 nucleotides read TGTGCCTGGAGTAGTAGCGGGGGGCTGAACACCGGGGAGCTGTTTTTT. The encoded protein is CAWSSSGGLNTGELFF.

The CDR3 loop reads CASSLGGTNQPQHF. The CDR3 region has the DNA TGTGCCAGCAGCTTAGGCGGGACCAATCAGCCCCAGCATTTT. The V gene is TRBV11-2, the J gene TRBJ1-5; tentatively, D is TRBD1 (5 bases). The germline CDR1 and CDR2 sequences are SGHAT and FQNNGV. Trimming stripped 1 base from V and 3 bases from J, with 7 bases between. There are 14 residues in the CDR3.